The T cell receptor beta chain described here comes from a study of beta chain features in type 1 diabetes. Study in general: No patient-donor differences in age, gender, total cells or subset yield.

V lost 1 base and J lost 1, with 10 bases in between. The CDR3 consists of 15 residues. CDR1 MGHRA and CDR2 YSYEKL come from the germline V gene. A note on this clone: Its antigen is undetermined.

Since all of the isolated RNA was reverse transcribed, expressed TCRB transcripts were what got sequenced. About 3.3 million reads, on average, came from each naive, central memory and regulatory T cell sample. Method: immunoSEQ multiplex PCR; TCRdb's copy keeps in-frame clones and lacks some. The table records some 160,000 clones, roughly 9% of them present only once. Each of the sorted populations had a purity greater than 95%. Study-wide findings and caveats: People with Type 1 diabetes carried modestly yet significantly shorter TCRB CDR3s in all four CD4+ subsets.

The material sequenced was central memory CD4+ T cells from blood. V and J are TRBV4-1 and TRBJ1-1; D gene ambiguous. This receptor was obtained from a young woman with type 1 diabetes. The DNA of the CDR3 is TGCGCCAGCAGCCAAGCGAAGAACTCGAACACTGAAGCTTTCTTT. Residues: CASSQAKNSNTEAFF.